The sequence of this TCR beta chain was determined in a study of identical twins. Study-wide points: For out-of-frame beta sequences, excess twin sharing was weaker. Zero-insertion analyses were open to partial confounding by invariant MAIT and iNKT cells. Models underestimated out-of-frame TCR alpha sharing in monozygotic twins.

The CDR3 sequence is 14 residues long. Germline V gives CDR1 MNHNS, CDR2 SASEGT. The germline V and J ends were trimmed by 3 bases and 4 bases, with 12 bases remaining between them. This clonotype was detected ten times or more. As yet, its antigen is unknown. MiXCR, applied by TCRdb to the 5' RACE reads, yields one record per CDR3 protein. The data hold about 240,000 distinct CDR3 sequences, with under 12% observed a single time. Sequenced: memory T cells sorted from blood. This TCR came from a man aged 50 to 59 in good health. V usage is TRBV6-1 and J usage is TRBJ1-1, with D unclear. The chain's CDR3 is CASSDFLGSTEAFF. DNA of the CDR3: TGTGCCAGCAGTGACTTTCTGGGGAGCACTGAAGCTTTCTTT.